This T cell receptor beta chain comes out of a study of shared clonotypes between healthy human individuals. Trimming pared 0 bases from V and 7 bases from J, leaving 11 bases between. Germline CDR1 reads SGHRS; CDR2 reads YFSETQ. The CDR3 runs to 14 residues. The assay was immunoSEQ multiplex PCR, and TCRdb's table has in-frame clones only and misses some. The sample yields some 1.5 million clones, nearly 99% seen once. Sequenced sample: naive CD4+ T cells sorted from blood. Subset noted: CD45RA+ positively selected. The source is a young man in good health. This sequence joins TRBV5-1 and TRBJ2-1; no clear D. The CDR3 protein is CASSLVLGPNEQFF. CDR3 nucleotides: TGCGCCAGCAGCTTGGTCCTAGGGCCTAATGAGCAGTTCTTC.